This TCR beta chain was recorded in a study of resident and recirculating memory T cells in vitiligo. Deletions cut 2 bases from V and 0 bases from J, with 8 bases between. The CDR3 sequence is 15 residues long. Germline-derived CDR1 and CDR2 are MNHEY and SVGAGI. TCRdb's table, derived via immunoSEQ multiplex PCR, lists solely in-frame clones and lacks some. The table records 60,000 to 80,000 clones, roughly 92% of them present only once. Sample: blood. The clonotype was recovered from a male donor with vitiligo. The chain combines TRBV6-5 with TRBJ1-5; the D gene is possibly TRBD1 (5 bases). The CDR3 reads CASSYIRDSNQPQHF. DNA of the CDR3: TGTGCCAGCAGTTACATCAGGGATAGCAATCAGCCCCAGCATTTT.